These 3 T cell receptor beta chains were all obtained from the same sample, sequenced in a study of shared clonotypes between healthy human individuals. The data were produced by immunoSEQ multiplex PCR, yet TCRdb's version contains in-frame clones alone and is incomplete. The table lists about 460,000 clones, around 77% of them singletons, with 12% in the top ten. Specimen: PBMCs. The source is a woman in her 40s in good health. Some clones in this sample may be carry-over from other donors' samples.

The chain links TRBV7-8 to TRBJ1-1, with D possibly TRBD1 on 6 matching bases. There are 17 residues in the CDR3. Germline CDR1 SGHVS, CDR2 FQNEAQ. Trimming cost V 4 bases and J 4 bases, with 22 bases left between them. The CDR3 is CASSWTAFGVVGTEAFF. CDR3 nucleotides: TGTGCCAGCAGCTGGACAGCATTTGGAGTCGTAGGCACTGAAGCTTTCTTT. Variable domain in full (rest from reference TRBV7-8 and TRBJ1-1): GAGVSQSPRYKVAKRGQDVALRCDPISGHVSLFWYQQALGQGPEFLTYFQNEAQLDKSGLPSDRFFAERPEGSVSTLKIQRTQQEDSAVYLCASSWTAFGVVGTEAFFGQGTRLTVV.

This clone was seen at least ten times. The chain combines TRBV29-1 with TRBJ2-1; the D gene is possibly TRBD2 (5 bases). This CDR3 has 14 residues. Trimming shortened V by 4 bases and J by 5 bases, and 15 bases separated the two germline ends. The germline CDR1 and CDR2 sequences are SQVTM and ANQGSEA. The CDR3 region is CSVAKDFINNEQFF. The CDR3 DNA reads TGCAGCGTTGCAAAGGACTTCATTAACAATGAGCAGTTCTTC.

The rearrangement joins TRBV5-1 to TRBJ1-5; D might be TRBD1 (6 bases). Germline V CDR1 and CDR2: SGHRS, YFSETQ. This CDR3 has 13 residues. V shed 5 bases and J shed 3 bases, with 9 bases lying between them. CDR3 residues: CASRDSTNQPQHF. The DNA for the CDR3 is TGCGCCAGCAGGGACAGCACCAATCAGCCCCAGCATTTT. The full variable domain, completed using reference TRBV5-1 and TRBJ1-5, is KAGVTQTPRYLIKTRGQQVTLSCSPISGHRSVSWYQQTPGQGLQFLFEYFSETQRNKGNFPGRFSGRQFSNSRSEMNVSTLELGDSALYLCASRDSTNQPQHFGDGTRLSIL.